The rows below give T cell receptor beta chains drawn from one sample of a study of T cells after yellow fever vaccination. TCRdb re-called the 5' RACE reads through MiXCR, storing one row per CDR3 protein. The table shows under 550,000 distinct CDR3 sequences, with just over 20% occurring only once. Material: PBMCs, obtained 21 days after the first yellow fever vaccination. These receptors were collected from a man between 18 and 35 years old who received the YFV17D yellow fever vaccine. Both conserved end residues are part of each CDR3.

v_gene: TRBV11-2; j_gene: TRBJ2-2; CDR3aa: CASRIDRVESGELFF
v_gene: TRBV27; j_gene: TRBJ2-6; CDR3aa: CASSTTGSGANVLTF
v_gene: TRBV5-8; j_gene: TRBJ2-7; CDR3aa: CASREFGTVSYEQYF
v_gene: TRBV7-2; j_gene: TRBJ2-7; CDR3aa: CASSDRREREQYF
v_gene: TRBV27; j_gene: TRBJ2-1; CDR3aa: CASSPTSTSGANEQFF
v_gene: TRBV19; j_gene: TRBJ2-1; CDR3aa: CASATGTYPYNEQFF
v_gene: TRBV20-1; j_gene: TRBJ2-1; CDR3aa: CSAHRLNDNEQFF
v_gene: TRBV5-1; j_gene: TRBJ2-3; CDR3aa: CASSLWASGGNTNTQYF
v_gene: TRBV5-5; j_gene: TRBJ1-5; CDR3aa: CASSLAATGYSNQPQHF
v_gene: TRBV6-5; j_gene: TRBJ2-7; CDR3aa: CASSSRTSGGLYEQYF
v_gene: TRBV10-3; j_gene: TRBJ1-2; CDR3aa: CAISAAGDGYTF
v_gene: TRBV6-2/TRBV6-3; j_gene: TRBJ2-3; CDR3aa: CASSYSLYSTDTQYF
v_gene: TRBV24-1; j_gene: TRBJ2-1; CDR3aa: CATSRSGGANEQFF
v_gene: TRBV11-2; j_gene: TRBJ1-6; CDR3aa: CASRTWGTENSPLHF
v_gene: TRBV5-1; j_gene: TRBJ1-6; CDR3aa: CASSWGCPLHF
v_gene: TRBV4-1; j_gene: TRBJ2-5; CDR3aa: CASARSGGTQYF
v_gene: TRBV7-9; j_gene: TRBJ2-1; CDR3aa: CASSWVAGGRRAEQFF
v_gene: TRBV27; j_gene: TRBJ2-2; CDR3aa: CASSYEGASGELFF
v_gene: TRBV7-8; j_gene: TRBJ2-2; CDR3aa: CASSLEAGGPEDGELFF
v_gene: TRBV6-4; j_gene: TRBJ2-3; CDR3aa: CASSVQRGGTDTQYF
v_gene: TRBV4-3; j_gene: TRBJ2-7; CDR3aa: CASSRSGTGIYEQYF
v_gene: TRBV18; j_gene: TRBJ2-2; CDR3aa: CASLTDRPNTGELFF
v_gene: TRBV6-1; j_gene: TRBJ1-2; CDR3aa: CASRPPGQGSVGYTF
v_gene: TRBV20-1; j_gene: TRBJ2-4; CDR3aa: CSARDGLAGAKNIQYF
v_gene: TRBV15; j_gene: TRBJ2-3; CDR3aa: CATSRDRGGTDTQYF
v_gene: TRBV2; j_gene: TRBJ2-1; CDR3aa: CASSDIAVELNEQFF
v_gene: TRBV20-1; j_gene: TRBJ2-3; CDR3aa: CSAPRQGLRHRQYF
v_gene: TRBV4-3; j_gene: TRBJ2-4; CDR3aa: CASSQADIQYF
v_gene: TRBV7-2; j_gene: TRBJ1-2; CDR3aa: CASSAQGLNYGYTF
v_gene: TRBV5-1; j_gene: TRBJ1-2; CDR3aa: CASSSRGETGNYGYTF
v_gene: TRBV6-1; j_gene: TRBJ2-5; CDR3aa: CASRGTSGDQETQYF
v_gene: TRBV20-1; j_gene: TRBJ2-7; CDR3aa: CSATGSGGYTYEQYF
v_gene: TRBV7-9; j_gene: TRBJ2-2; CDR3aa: CASSLSSTGELFF
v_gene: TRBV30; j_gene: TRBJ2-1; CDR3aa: CAWSPLAGANEQFF
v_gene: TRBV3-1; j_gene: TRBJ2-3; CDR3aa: CASSHSGTSGTDTQYF
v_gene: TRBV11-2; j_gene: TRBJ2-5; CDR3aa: CASSLETAQETQYF